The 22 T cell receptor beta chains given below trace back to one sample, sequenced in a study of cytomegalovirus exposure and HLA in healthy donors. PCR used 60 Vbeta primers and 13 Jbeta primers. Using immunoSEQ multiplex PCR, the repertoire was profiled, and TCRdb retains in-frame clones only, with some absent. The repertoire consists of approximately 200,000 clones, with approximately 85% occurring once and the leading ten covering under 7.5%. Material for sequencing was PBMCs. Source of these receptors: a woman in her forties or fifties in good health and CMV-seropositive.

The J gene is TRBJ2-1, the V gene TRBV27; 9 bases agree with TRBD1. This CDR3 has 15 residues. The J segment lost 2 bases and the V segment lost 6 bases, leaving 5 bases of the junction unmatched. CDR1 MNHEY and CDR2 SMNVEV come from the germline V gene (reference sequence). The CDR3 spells CASRWDRDTYNEQFF. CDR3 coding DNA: TGTGCCAGCAGATGGGACAGGGACACCTACAATGAGCAGTTCTTC.

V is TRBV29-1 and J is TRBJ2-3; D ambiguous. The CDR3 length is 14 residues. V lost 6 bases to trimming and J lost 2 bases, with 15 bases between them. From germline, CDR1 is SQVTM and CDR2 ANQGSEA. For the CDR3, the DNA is TGCAGCGTCGGCCAATGGGCTTCCACAGATACGCAGTATTTT. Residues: CSVGQWASTDTQYF.

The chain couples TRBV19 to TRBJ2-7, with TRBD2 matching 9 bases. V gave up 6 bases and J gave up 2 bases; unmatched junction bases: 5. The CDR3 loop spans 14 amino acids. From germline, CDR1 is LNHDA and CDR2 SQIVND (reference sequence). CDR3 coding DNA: TGTGCCAGTAGAGTCGCTAGCGGGGCCTACGAGCAGTACTTC. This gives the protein CASRVASGAYEQYF.

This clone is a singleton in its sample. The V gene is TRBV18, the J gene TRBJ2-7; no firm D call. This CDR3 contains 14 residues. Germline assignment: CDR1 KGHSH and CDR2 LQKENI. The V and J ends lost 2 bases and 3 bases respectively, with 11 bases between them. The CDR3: CASSPVSPVYEQYF. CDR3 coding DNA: TGTGCCAGCTCACCAGTTTCCCCCGTCTACGAGCAGTACTTC.

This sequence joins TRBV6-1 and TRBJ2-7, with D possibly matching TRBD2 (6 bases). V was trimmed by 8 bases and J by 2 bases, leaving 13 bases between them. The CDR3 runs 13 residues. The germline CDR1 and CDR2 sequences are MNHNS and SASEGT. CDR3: CASLAGLTYEQYF. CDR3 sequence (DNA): TGTGCCAGCCTCGCGGGGCTGACCTACGAGCAGTACTTC.

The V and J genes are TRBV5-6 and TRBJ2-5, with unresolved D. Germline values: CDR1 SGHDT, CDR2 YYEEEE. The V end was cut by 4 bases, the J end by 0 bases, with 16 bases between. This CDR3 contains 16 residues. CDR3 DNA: TGTGCCAGCAGCCTACCTGCTGCTACGTACCAAGAGACCCAGTACTTC. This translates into CASSLPAATYQETQYF.

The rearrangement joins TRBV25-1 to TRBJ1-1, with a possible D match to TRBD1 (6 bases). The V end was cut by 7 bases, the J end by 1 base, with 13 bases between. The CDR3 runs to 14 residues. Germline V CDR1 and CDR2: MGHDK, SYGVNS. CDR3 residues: CASTQQGRNTEAFF. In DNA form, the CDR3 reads TGTGCCAGCACACAACAGGGAAGGAACACTGAAGCTTTCTTT.

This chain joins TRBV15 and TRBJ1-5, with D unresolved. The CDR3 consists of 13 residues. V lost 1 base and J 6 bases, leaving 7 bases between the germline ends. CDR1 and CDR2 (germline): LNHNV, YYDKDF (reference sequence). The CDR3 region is CATSRGAGQPQHF. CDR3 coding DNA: TGTGCCACCAGCAGAGGGGCCGGTCAGCCCCAGCATTTT.

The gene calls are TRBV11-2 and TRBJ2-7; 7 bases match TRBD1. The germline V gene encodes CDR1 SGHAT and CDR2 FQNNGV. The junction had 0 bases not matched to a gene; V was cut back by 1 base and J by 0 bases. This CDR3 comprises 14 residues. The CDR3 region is CASSLGDSSYEQYF. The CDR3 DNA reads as TGTGCCAGCAGCTTAGGGGACAGCTCCTACGAGCAGTACTTC.

The CDR3 loop reads CASSYVAEYNEQFF. The CDR3 region has the DNA TGTGCCAGCAGTTACGTTGCGGAGTACAATGAGCAGTTCTTC. This sequence joins TRBV6-5 and TRBJ2-1; no definite D call. In germline, CDR1 is MNHEY, CDR2 SVGAGI. Deletions cut 2 bases from V and 4 bases from J, with 9 bases between. The CDR3 contains 14 residues.

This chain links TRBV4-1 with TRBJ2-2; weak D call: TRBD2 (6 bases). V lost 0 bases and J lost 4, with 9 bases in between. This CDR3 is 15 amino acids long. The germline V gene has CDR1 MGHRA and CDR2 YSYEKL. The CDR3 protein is CASSQDNGGTGELFF. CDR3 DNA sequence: TGCGCCAGCAGCCAAGATAACGGGGGCACCGGGGAGCTGTTTTTT.

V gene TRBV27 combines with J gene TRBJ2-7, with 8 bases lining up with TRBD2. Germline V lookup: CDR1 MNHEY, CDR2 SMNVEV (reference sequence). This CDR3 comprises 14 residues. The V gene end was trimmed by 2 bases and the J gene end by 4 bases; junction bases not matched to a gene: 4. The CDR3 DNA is TGTGCCAGCAGTTTAGTGAGCGGGAGATACGAGCAGTACTTC. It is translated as CASSLVSGRYEQYF.

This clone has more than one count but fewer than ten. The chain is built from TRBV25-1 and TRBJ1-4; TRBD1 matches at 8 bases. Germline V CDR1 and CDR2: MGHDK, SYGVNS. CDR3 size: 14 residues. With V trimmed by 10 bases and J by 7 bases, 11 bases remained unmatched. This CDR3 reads CATVEGQGAEKLFF. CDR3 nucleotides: TGTGCCACCGTAGAAGGACAGGGAGCTGAAAAACTGTTTTTT.

The CDR3 DNA is TGTGCCACTAAGGGCCTAGCGGGGAATGATGAGCAGTTCTTC. Translation gives CATKGLAGNDEQFF. The chain has TRBV15 and TRBJ2-1; TRBD2 matches at 9 bases. Per the germline V gene, CDR1 is LNHNV and CDR2 is YYDKDF (reference sequence). V lost 9 bases to trimming and J lost 8 bases; unmatched junction nucleotides: 11. This CDR3 region has 14 residues.

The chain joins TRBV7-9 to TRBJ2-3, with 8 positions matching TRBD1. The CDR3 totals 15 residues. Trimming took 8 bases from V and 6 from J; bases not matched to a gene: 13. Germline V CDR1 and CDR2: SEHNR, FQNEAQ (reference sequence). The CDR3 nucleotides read TGTGCCAGCGTTGGGACAGGCCGATGGGGGGATACGCAGTATTTT. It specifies CASVGTGRWGDTQYF.

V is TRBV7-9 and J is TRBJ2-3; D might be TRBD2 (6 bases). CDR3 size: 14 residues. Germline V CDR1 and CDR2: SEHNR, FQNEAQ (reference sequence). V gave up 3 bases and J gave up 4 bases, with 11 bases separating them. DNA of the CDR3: TGTGCCAGCAGCTTGGCAGGGACTCCAGATACGCAGTATTTT. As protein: CASSLAGTPDTQYF.

The CDR3 DNA follows: TGTGCCAGCAGTAAACAATGGGAAGCTTTCTTT. Translated, it gives CASSKQWEAFF. The chain links TRBV28 to TRBJ1-1, with D hard to call. CDR3 length equals 11 residues. Germline assignment: CDR1 MDHEN and CDR2 SYDVKM. Trimming shortened V by 5 bases and J by 8 bases, and 9 bases separated the two germline ends.

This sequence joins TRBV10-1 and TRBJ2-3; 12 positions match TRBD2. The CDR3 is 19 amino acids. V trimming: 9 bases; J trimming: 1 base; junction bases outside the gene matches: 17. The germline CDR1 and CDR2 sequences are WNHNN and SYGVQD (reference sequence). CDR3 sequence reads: CARLRTGTSGLEGTDTQYF. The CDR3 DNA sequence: TGCGCCAGACTAAGAACCGGGACTAGCGGGCTGGAAGGCACAGATACGCAGTATTTT.

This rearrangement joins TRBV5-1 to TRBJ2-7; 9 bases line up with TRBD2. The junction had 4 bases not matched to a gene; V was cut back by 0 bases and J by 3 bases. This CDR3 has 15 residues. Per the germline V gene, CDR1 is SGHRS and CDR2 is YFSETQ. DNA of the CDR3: TGCGCCAGCAGCTTGGCCCCTAGCGGGATCTACGAGCAGTACTTC. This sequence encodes CASSLAPSGIYEQYF.

The CDR3 nucleotides read TGTGCCAGCAGTGCCGCGGGACTAGCGGGAGGGCCTTGTGAGCAGTACTTC. It translates to CASSAAGLAGGPCEQYF. J is TRBJ2-7 and V is TRBV6-4; 16 bases align to TRBD2. CDR3 length equals 17 residues. Germline CDR1 MRHNA, CDR2 SNTAGT. V was pared by 4 bases and J by 7 bases, with 10 bases of the junction left unmatched.

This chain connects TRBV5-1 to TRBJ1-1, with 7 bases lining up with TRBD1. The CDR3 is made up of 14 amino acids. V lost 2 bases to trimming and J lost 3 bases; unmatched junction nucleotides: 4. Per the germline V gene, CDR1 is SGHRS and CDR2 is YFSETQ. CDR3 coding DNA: TGCGCCAGCAGCTTTTCTAGGGGGCACACTGAAGCTTTCTTT. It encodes CASSFSRGHTEAFF.

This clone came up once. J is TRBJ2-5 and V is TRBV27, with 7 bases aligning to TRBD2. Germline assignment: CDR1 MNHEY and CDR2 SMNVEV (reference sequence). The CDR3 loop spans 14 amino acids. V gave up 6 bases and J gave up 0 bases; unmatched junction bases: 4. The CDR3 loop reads CASRLADYQETQYF. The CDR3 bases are TGTGCCAGCAGGCTAGCGGATTACCAAGAGACCCAGTACTTC.